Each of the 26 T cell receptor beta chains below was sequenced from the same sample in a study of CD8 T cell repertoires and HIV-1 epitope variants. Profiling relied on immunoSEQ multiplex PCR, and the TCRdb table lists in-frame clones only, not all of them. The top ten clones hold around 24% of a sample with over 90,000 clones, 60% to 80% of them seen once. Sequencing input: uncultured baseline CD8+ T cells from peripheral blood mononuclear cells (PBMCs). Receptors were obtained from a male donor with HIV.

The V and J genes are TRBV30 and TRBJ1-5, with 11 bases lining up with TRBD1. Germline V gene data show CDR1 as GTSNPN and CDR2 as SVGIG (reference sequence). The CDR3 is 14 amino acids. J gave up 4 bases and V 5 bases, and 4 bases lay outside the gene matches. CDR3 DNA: TGTGCCTGGGGACAGGGGGCGCGGAATCAGCCCCAGCATTTT. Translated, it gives CAWGQGARNQPQHF.

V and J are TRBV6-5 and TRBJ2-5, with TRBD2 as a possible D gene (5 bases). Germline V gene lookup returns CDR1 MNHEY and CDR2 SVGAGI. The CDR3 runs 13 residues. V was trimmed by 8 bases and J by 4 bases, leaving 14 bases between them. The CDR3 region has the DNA TGTGCCAGCGCTCGTGAGGGCCCAGAGACCCAGTACTTC. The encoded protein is CASAREGPETQYF.

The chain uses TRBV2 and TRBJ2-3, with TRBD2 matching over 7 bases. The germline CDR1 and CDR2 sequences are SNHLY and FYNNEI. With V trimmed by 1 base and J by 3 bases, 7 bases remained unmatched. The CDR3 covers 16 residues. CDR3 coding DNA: TGTGCCAGCAGTGAAGAGCGGGGAACTTATACAGATACGCAGTATTTT. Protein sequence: CASSEERGTYTDTQYF.

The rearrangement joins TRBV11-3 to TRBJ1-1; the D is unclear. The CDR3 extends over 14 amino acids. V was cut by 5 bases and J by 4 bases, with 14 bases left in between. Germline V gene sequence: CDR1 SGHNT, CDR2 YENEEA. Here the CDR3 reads CASSPGSDGTEAFF. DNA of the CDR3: TGTGCCAGCAGCCCCGGGTCAGATGGCACTGAAGCTTTCTTT.

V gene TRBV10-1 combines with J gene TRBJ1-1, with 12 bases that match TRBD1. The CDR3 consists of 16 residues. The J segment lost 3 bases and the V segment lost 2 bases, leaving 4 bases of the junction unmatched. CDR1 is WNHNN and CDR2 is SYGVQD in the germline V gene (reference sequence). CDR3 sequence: CASSEPGQGADTEAFF. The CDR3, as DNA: TGCGCCAGCAGTGAGCCGGGACAGGGGGCGGACACTGAAGCTTTCTTT.

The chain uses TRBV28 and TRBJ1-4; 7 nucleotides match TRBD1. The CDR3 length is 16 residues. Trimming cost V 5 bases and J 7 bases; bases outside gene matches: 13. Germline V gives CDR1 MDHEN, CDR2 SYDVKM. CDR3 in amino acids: CASSLRDRGPGEKLFF. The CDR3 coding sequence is TGTGCCAGCAGTCTCCGGGACAGAGGGCCCGGTGAAAAACTGTTTTTT.

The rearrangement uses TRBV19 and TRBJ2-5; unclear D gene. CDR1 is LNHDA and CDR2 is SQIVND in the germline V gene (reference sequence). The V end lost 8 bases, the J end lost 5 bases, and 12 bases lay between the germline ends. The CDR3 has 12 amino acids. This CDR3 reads CASGSPGETQYF. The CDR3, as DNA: TGTGCCAGTGGGTCCCCTGGCGAGACCCAGTACTTC.

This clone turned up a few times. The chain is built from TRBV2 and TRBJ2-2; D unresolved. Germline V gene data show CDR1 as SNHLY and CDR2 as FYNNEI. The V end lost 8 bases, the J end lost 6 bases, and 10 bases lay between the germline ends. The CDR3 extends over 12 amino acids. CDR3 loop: CASGPAPGELFF. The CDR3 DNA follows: TGTGCCAGCGGCCCAGCGCCCGGGGAGCTGTTTTTT.

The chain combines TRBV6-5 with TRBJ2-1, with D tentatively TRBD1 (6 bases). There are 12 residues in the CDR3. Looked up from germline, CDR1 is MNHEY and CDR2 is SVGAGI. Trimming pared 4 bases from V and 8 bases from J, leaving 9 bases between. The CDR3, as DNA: TGTGCCAGCAGTTTAGGGGGAGATGAGCAGTTCTTC. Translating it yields CASSLGGDEQFF.

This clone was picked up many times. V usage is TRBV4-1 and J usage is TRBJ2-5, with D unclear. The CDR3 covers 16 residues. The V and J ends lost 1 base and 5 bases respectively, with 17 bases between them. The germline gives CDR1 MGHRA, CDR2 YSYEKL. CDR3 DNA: TGCGCCAGCAGCCAAGTGGCGGCCACCCCTCGGGAGACCCAGTACTTC. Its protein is CASSQVAATPRETQYF.

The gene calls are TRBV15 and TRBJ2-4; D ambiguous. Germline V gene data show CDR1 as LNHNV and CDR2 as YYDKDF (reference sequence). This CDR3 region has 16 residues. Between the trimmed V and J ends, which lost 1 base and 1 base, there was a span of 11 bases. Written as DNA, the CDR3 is TGTGCCACCAGCAGAGGCGAAGGAGAGGCCAAAAACATTCAGTACTTC. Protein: CATSRGEGEAKNIQYF.

CDR3 residues: CASSLRGLTHEQFF. The CDR3 DNA is TGTGCCAGCAGCTTAAGGGGCTTAACCCATGAGCAGTTCTTC. The V gene is TRBV7-9, the J gene TRBJ2-1, with D possibly TRBD1 on 5 matching bases. Trimming took off 2 bases at V and 8 bases at J, with 13 bases between the two ends. The CDR3 totals 14 residues. CDR1 and CDR2 (germline): SEHNR, FQNEAQ (reference sequence).

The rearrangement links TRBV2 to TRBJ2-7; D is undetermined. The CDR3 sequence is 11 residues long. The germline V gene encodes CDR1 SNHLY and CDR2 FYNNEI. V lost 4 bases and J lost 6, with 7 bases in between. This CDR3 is CASSVGGEQYF. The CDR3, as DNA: TGTGCCAGCAGTGTGGGCGGCGAGCAGTACTTC.

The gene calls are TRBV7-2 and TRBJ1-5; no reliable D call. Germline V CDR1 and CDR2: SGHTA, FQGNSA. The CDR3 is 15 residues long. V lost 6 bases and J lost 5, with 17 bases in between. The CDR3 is CASSSYSDTDQPQHF. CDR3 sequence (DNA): TGTGCCAGCAGTTCCTACAGTGACACGGATCAGCCCCAGCATTTT.

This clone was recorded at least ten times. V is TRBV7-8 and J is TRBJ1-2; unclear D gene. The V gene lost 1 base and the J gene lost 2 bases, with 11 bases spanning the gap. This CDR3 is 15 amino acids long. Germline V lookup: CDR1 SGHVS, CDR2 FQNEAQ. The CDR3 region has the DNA TGTGCCAGCAGCTTAGAAGAGGTTTCGAACTATGGCTACACCTTC. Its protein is CASSLEEVSNYGYTF.

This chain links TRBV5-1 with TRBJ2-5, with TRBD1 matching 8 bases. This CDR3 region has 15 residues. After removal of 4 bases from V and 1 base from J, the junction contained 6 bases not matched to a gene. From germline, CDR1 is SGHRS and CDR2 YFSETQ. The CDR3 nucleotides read TGCGCCAGCAGCGGAGCGCAGGGGGCCCAAGAGACCCAGTACTTC. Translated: CASSGAQGAQETQYF.

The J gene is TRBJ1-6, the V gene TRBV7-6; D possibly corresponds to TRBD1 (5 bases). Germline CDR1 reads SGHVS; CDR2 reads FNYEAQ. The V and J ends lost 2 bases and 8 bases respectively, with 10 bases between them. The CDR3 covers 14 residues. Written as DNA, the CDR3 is TGTGCCAGCAGCTTAACAGGATACGATTCACCCCTCCACTTT. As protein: CASSLTGYDSPLHF. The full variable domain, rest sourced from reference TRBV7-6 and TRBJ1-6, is GAGVSQSPRYKVTKRGQDVALRCDPISGHVSLYWYRQALGQGPEFLTYFNYEAQQDKSGLPNDRFSAERPEGSISTLTIQRTEQRDSAMYRCASSLTGYDSPLHFGNGTRLTVT.

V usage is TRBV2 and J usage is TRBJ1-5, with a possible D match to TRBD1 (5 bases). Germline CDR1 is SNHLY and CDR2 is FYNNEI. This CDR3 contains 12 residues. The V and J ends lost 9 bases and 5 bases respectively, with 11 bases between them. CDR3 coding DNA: TGTGCCAGTCAAGGGGATTATCAGCCCCAGCATTTT. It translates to CASQGDYQPQHF.

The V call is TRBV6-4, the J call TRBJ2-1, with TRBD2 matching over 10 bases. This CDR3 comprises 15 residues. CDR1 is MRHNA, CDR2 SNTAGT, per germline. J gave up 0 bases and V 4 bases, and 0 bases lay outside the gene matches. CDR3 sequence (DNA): TGTGCCAGCAGTGCTAGCGGGGGCTCCTACAATGAGCAGTTCTTC. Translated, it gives CASSASGGSYNEQFF.

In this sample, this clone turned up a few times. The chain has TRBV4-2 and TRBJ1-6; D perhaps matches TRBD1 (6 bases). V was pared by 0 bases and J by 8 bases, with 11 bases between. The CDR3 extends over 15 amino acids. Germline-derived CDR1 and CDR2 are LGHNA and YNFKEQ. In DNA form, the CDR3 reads TGTGCCAGCAGCCAAGATTTAGGACAGTATTCACCCCTCCACTTT. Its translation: CASSQDLGQYSPLHF.

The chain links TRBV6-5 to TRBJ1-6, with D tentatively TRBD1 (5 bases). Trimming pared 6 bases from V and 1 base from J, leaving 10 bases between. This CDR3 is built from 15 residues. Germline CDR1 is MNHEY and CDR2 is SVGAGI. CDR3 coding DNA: TGTGCCAGCAGCCAAGGGGAGTCCTATAATTCACCCCTCCACTTT. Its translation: CASSQGESYNSPLHF.

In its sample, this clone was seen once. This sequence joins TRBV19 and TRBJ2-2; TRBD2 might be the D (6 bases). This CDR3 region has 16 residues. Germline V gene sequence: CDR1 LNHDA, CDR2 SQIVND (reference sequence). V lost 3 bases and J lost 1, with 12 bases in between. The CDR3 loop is CASSIKRAENTGELFF. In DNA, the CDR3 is TGTGCCAGTAGTATCAAGCGGGCCGAGAACACCGGGGAGCTGTTTTTT.

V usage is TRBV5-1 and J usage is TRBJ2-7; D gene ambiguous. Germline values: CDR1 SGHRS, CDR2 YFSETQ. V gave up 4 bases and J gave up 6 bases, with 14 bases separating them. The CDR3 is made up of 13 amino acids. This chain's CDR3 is CASSIAGLREQYF. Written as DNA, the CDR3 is TGCGCCAGCAGCATAGCCGGGTTACGCGAGCAGTACTTC.

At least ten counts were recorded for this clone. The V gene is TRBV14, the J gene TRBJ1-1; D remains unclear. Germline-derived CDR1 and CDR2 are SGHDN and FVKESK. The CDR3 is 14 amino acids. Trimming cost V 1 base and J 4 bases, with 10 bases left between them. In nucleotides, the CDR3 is TGTGCCAGCAGCCAAGTTGAAGCGGGCACTGAAGCTTTCTTT. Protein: CASSQVEAGTEAFF. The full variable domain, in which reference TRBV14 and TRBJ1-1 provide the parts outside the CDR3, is EAGVTQFPSHSVIEKGQTVTLRCDPISGHDNLYWYRRVMGKEIKFLLHFVKESKQDESGMPNNRFLAERTGGTYSTLKVQPAELEDSGVYFCASSQVEAGTEAFFGQGTRLTVV.

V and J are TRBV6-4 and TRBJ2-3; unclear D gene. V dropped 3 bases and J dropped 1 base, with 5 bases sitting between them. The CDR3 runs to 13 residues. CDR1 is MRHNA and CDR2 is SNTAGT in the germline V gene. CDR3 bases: TGTGCCAGCAGTGAACGGGGCACAGATACGCAGTATTTT. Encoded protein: CASSERGTDTQYF.

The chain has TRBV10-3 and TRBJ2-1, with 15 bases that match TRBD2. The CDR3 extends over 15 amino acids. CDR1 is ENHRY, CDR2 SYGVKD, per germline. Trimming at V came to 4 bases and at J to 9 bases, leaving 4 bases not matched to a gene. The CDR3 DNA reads TGTGCCATCAGTGGGATGGGACTAGCGGGAGGTGAGCAGTTCTTC. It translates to CAISGMGLAGGEQFF.